Listed below are T cell receptor beta chains from one sample, sequenced in a study of blood T cell repertoires in COVID-19. Clones were read by immunoSEQ multiplex PCR, and TCRdb kept only the in-frame ones, dropping some. The data show 200,000 to 250,000 clones, 80% to 90% seen once. Sample: peripheral blood. Source of these receptors: a human donor in a cohort sampled during active COVID-19. CDR3s leave out the opening cysteine and the closing phenylalanine or tryptophan. A D gene is named only where the DNA matches it firmly. A row's size may be missing; if present it is once, few, many or a size class.

CDR3aa | v_gene | abundance | j_gene | d_gene
ASSFGLAGTYEQY | TRBV7-8 | - | TRBJ2-7 | TRBD2
ASSYSTVAGAYEQY | TRBV6-5 | - | TRBJ2-7 | TRBD2
ASSARDSDSYEQY | TRBV6-1 | - | TRBJ2-7 | -
ALGEVDGYT | TRBV30 | - | TRBJ1-2 | -
ASSSGIQETQY | TRBV5-1 | once | TRBJ2-5 | -
ASSARQGGLAGDEY | TRBV6-1 | - | TRBJ2-7 | TRBD2
ASSPTAARGYT | TRBV5-1 | - | TRBJ1-2 | -
ASKDRGHEKLF | TRBV28 | - | TRBJ1-4 | TRBD1
ASGLVGSYEQY | TRBV12-5 | - | TRBJ2-7 | -
SAGRAGT | TRBV20-1 | - | TRBJ1-1 | -
SASYQSNTEAF | TRBV20-1 | - | TRBJ1-1 | -
ASSQPGQSLYGYT | TRBV6-5 | - | TRBJ1-2 | TRBD1
ASSLLAGATPTITDTQY | TRBV28 | - | TRBJ2-3 | TRBD2
AWSRGLEGVREQF | TRBV30 | many | TRBJ2-1 | -
ASSQRGYQETQY | TRBV7-8 | - | TRBJ2-5 | -
ASRERRSLATGITGNEQF | TRBV2 | - | TRBJ2-1 | -
ASSYLRQGARWNEQF | TRBV6-7 | - | TRBJ2-1 | TRBD1
ASSIPWRENPNTGELF | TRBV13 | few | TRBJ2-2 | TRBD2
ASSFPSTGGANEQF | TRBV5-1 | - | TRBJ2-1 | TRBD1
ASSANGGAFTDTQY | TRBV9 | - | TRBJ2-3 | TRBD2
SFADRDSNEKLF | TRBV29-1 | - | TRBJ1-4 | -
ASRSPTGTSPLH | TRBV28 | - | TRBJ1-6 | TRBD1
ASSLDQPQH | TRBV28 | - | TRBJ1-5 | -
SVEGIRTSEQF | TRBV29-1 | - | TRBJ2-1 | TRBD2
ASSVGGGDNEQF | TRBV9 | - | TRBJ2-1 | TRBD2
ASTSPEDREDEQY | TRBV5-1 | - | TRBJ2-7 | TRBD1
ASTPLAGTYNGYT | TRBV27 | - | TRBJ1-2 | -
ASSLALGPGELF | TRBV27 | - | TRBJ2-2 | -
ASAGLSSYEQY | TRBV28 | - | TRBJ2-7 | -
ASSPTTSGRHEQF | TRBV28 | - | TRBJ2-1 | TRBD2
ASSLTSGSYYEQY | TRBV5-1 | - | TRBJ2-7 | TRBD2
ASTTRLAGTYEQY | TRBV19 | - | TRBJ2-7 | TRBD2
ASSTGTEQY | TRBV5-1 | once | TRBJ2-7 | -
ASSQNRGAIYGYT | TRBV14 | - | TRBJ1-2 | -
ASRYLGQGGYEQY | TRBV6-6 | - | TRBJ2-7 | TRBD1
ASSLLAGVNEQF | TRBV7-9 | - | TRBJ2-1 | TRBD2
ASSPGQGAYGYT | TRBV7-2 | - | TRBJ1-2 | TRBD1
SVEGPQGGSVYEQY | TRBV29-1 | - | TRBJ2-7 | TRBD2
SVETGVNQPQH | TRBV29-1 | - | TRBJ1-5 | TRBD1
ASRGGDNRLNTEAF | TRBV27 | many | TRBJ1-1 | -
ASSVVQGEQF | TRBV9 | once | TRBJ2-1 | -
ASTEDRGLYNEQF | TRBV19 | - | TRBJ2-1 | TRBD1
ASSFDREIGELF | TRBV7-9 | - | TRBJ2-2 | TRBD1
AINQGATNYGYT | TRBV10-3 | - | TRBJ1-2 | TRBD1
ASSLYTGGNQPQH | TRBV28 | - | TRBJ1-5 | TRBD1
ASSFGGPETQY | TRBV11-2 | - | TRBJ2-5 | -
ASSQSGSYNEQF | TRBV3-1/TRBV3-2 | - | TRBJ2-1 | TRBD2
ASSGGQPQETQY | TRBV9 | - | TRBJ2-5 | TRBD1
ASSFLFRETQY | TRBV12-3/TRBV12-4 | - | TRBJ2-5 | -
ASSLIGATTDTQY | TRBV27 | - | TRBJ2-3 | -
SVPIEREGPFDNEQF | TRBV29-1 | - | TRBJ2-1 | TRBD2
ASSLGGSLYEQY | TRBV7-2 | - | TRBJ2-7 | TRBD2
ASVPGQGGSPLH | TRBV6-5 | - | TRBJ1-6 | TRBD1